The rows below give T cell receptor beta chains drawn from one sample of a study of blood T cell repertoires in COVID-19. Assay: immunoSEQ multiplex PCR; the TCRdb copy retains only in-frame clones and omits some. There are 130,000 or so clones in the sample; roughly 90% occur only once, and roughly 2.1% lies in the top ten. Sequencing used peripheral blood. The receptors come from a man aged 65 to 79 with active COVID-19. Both conserved end residues are part of each CDR3. D genes are given only for firm matches. The size field is filled for only some rows; it gives once, few, many or a size class.

v_call: TRBV15
j_call: TRBJ2-2
d_call: TRBD2
clone_size: .
cdr3_aa: CATGGRWPGELFF
cdr3_nt: TGTGCCACCGGCGGGAGGTGGCCCGGGGAGCTGTTTTTT

v_call: TRBV29-1
j_call: TRBJ2-7
d_call: TRBD1
clone_size: .
cdr3_aa: CSVAPGQGPYEQYF
cdr3_nt: TGCAGCGTTGCTCCGGGACAGGGCCCCTACGAGCAGTACTTC

v_call: TRBV11-2
j_call: TRBJ1-1
d_call: .
clone_size: .
cdr3_aa: CASSLGVRGGVYTEAFF
cdr3_nt: TGTGCCAGCAGCTTAGGGGTGAGGGGGGGCGTATACACTGAAGCTTTCTTT

v_call: TRBV7-3
j_call: TRBJ2-1
d_call: .
clone_size: .
cdr3_aa: CASSNGYNEQFF
cdr3_nt: TGTGCCAGCAGCAACGGTTACAATGAGCAGTTCTTC

v_call: TRBV7-2
j_call: TRBJ1-1
d_call: TRBD1
clone_size: few
cdr3_aa: CASPDWTGKAFF
cdr3_nt: TGTGCCAGCCCAGACTGGACAGGTAAAGCTTTCTTT

v_call: TRBV19
j_call: TRBJ2-4
d_call: TRBD2
clone_size: .
cdr3_aa: CASTPPGGPDIQYF
cdr3_nt: TGTGCCAGTACCCCCCCGGGGGGTCCGGACATTCAGTACTTC

v_call: TRBV18
j_call: TRBJ2-7
d_call: TRBD2
clone_size: .
cdr3_aa: CASSPTGLAGGSRGEQYF
cdr3_nt: TGTGCCAGCTCCCCCACCGGACTAGCGGGAGGGAGCCGGGGTGAGCAGTACTTC

v_call: TRBV27
j_call: TRBJ2-2
d_call: .
clone_size: once
cdr3_aa: CASSLLGLYTGELFF
cdr3_nt: TGTGCCAGCAGTTTACTTGGGCTTTACACCGGGGAGCTGTTTTTT

v_call: TRBV6-9
j_call: TRBJ2-7
d_call: TRBD2
clone_size: .
cdr3_aa: CASSYPPGTSGSLPSYEQYF
cdr3_nt: TGTGCCAGCAGTTATCCCCCCGGGACTAGCGGGAGTTTGCCCTCCTACGAGCAGTACTTC

v_call: TRBV19
j_call: TRBJ2-7
d_call: .
clone_size: .
cdr3_aa: CASKAGPGSYEQYF
cdr3_nt: TGTGCCAGTAAGGCGGGGCCAGGGTCCTACGAGCAGTACTTC

v_call: TRBV4-2
j_call: TRBJ2-3
d_call: .
clone_size: .
cdr3_aa: CASSQEGGGRDTQYF
cdr3_nt: TGTGCCAGCAGCCAAGAAGGGGGGGGAAGAGATACGCAGTATTTT

v_call: TRBV5-1
j_call: TRBJ2-1
d_call: TRBD1
clone_size: .
cdr3_aa: CASSLGQGARAGYNEQFF
cdr3_nt: TGCGCCAGCAGCTTGGGACAGGGGGCCCGAGCGGGCTACAATGAGCAGTTCTTC

v_call: TRBV7-9
j_call: TRBJ2-7
d_call: TRBD2
clone_size: .
cdr3_aa: CASSARLAGFSLSSYEQYF
cdr3_nt: TGTGCCAGCAGCGCCAGACTAGCGGGGTTCTCGCTGAGCTCCTACGAGCAGTACTTC

v_call: TRBV19
j_call: TRBJ2-1
d_call: .
clone_size: .
cdr3_aa: CASSSAYSYNEQFF
cdr3_nt: TGTGCCAGTAGTAGCGCTTACTCCTACAATGAGCAGTTCTTC

v_call: TRBV6-1
j_call: TRBJ1-2
d_call: .
clone_size: once
cdr3_aa: CASSEARGAHGYTF
cdr3_nt: TGTGCCAGCAGTGAGGCGCGGGGGGCCCATGGCTACACCTTC

v_call: TRBV28
j_call: TRBJ1-6
d_call: .
clone_size: .
cdr3_aa: CASSSLGQFSASPLHF
cdr3_nt: TGTGCCAGCAGTTCACTCGGACAGTTTTCCGCTTCACCCCTCCACTTT

v_call: TRBV5-1
j_call: TRBJ2-1
d_call: .
clone_size: .
cdr3_aa: CASSLSRDLAEQFF
cdr3_nt: TGCGCCAGCAGCTTATCCCGGGATTTGGCTGAGCAGTTCTTC

v_call: TRBV28
j_call: TRBJ1-1
d_call: TRBD1
clone_size: .
cdr3_aa: CASSLGTGVEAFF
cdr3_nt: TGTGCCAGCAGCCTGGGGACAGGTGTTGAAGCTTTCTTT

v_call: TRBV6-2/TRBV6-3
j_call: TRBJ2-3
d_call: .
clone_size: .
cdr3_aa: CASSYGQVITDTQYF
cdr3_nt: TGTGCCAGCAGTTACGGGCAGGTGATCACAGATACGCAGTATTTT

v_call: TRBV24-1
j_call: TRBJ2-1
d_call: TRBD2
clone_size: .
cdr3_aa: CATSRASGLYNEQFF
cdr3_nt: TGTGCCACCAGTAGGGCTAGCGGCTTGTACAATGAGCAGTTCTTC

v_call: TRBV5-1
j_call: TRBJ2-7
d_call: TRBD2
clone_size: .
cdr3_aa: CASSSGSMYEQYF
cdr3_nt: TGCGCCAGCAGCAGCGGGAGTATGTACGAGCAGTACTTC

v_call: TRBV14
j_call: TRBJ2-1
d_call: .
clone_size: .
cdr3_aa: CASSQEGHRNNEQFF
cdr3_nt: TGTGCCAGCAGCCAAGAGGGACACCGTAACAATGAGCAGTTCTTC

v_call: TRBV3-1/TRBV3-2
j_call: TRBJ2-7
d_call: TRBD2
clone_size: .
cdr3_aa: CASRTSGNYEQYF
cdr3_nt: TGTGCCAGCAGGACTAGCGGGAACTACGAGCAGTACTTC

v_call: TRBV7-2
j_call: TRBJ2-7
d_call: .
clone_size: .
cdr3_aa: CASSGWTLKDEQYF
cdr3_nt: TGTGCCAGCAGCGGGTGGACTCTTAAGGACGAGCAGTACTTC

v_call: TRBV24-1
j_call: TRBJ2-4
d_call: TRBD2
clone_size: .
cdr3_aa: CATSDPGTSGRGGNIQYF
cdr3_nt: TGTGCCACCAGTGACCCTGGGACTAGCGGGAGAGGAGGAAACATTCAGTACTTC

v_call: TRBV7-9
j_call: TRBJ2-7
d_call: .
clone_size: once
cdr3_aa: CASSQPAGTLFYEQYF
cdr3_nt: TGTGCCAGCAGCCAGCCAGCGGGGACATTATTCTACGAGCAGTACTTC

v_call: TRBV5-6
j_call: TRBJ2-1
d_call: TRBD2
clone_size: .
cdr3_aa: CASSPGTSGRPSQEQFF
cdr3_nt: TGTGCCAGCAGCCCCGGGACTAGCGGGAGACCCTCCCAGGAGCAGTTCTTC

v_call: TRBV28
j_call: TRBJ1-1
d_call: TRBD1
clone_size: .
cdr3_aa: CASSGTGGPGTEAFF
cdr3_nt: TGTGCCAGCAGTGGTACAGGGGGCCCGGGGACTGAAGCTTTCTTT

v_call: TRBV27
j_call: TRBJ2-2
d_call: .
clone_size: .
cdr3_aa: CASSFMGGTGELFF
cdr3_nt: TGTGCCAGCAGTTTTATGGGGGGCACCGGGGAGCTGTTTTTT

v_call: TRBV5-4
j_call: TRBJ2-3
d_call: TRBD2
clone_size: .
cdr3_aa: CASSEAGGHTDTQYF
cdr3_nt: TGTGCCAGCAGCGAAGCGGGAGGGCACACAGATACGCAGTATTTT

v_call: TRBV5-1
j_call: TRBJ1-1
d_call: .
clone_size: .
cdr3_aa: CASRFREANTEAFF
cdr3_nt: TGCGCCAGCAGATTCCGGGAGGCGAACACTGAAGCTTTCTTT

v_call: TRBV5-6
j_call: TRBJ2-1
d_call: TRBD2
clone_size: .
cdr3_aa: CASSLEGLAGREQFF
cdr3_nt: TGTGCCAGCAGCTTGGAGGGACTAGCGGGAAGGGAGCAGTTCTTC

v_call: TRBV7-9
j_call: TRBJ1-2
d_call: TRBD1
clone_size: .
cdr3_aa: CASSGQKSYGYTF
cdr3_nt: TGTGCCAGCTCGGGACAGAAAAGCTATGGCTACACCTTC

v_call: TRBV6-5
j_call: TRBJ2-7
d_call: .
clone_size: .
cdr3_aa: CASSRRDKAYEQYF
cdr3_nt: TGTGCCAGCAGTCGACGGGACAAAGCCTACGAGCAGTACTTC

v_call: TRBV19
j_call: TRBJ1-1
d_call: .
clone_size: .
cdr3_aa: CASSRNEIPGTEAFF
cdr3_nt: TGTGCCAGTAGTCGAAACGAGATCCCGGGCACTGAAGCTTTCTTT

v_call: TRBV9
j_call: TRBJ1-4
d_call: TRBD1
clone_size: .
cdr3_aa: CASSAPGTGDEKLFF
cdr3_nt: TGTGCCAGCAGCGCCCCCGGGACAGGGGATGAAAAACTGTTTTTT

v_call: TRBV28
j_call: TRBJ2-7
d_call: TRBD1
clone_size: .
cdr3_aa: CASSTPGQGADEQYF
cdr3_nt: TGTGCCAGCAGTACCCCGGGACAGGGGGCGGACGAGCAGTACTTC

v_call: TRBV15
j_call: TRBJ2-7
d_call: .
clone_size: .
cdr3_aa: CATRAGQGDYEQYF
cdr3_nt: TGTGCCACCAGGGCGGGGCAGGGAGATTACGAGCAGTACTTC

v_call: TRBV28
j_call: TRBJ1-5
d_call: .
clone_size: .
cdr3_aa: CASSQEGGRPNQPQHF
cdr3_nt: TGTGCCAGCAGCCAAGAGGGTGGTCGCCCCAATCAGCCCCAGCATTTT

v_call: TRBV13
j_call: TRBJ2-7
d_call: TRBD1
clone_size: .
cdr3_aa: CASSLGLRTGDYEQYF
cdr3_nt: TGTGCCAGCAGCTTAGGACTTCGGACAGGGGACTACGAGCAGTACTTC

v_call: TRBV20-1
j_call: TRBJ1-2
d_call: TRBD1
clone_size: .
cdr3_aa: CSASPTGGFREDF
cdr3_nt: TGCAGTGCTAGTCCAACAGGGGGCTTCAGGGAAGACTTC

v_call: TRBV6-5
j_call: TRBJ2-7
d_call: TRBD1
clone_size: once
cdr3_aa: CASRGTVSYEQYF
cdr3_nt: TGTGCCAGCAGAGGGACAGTCTCCTACGAGCAGTACTTC

v_call: TRBV4-3
j_call: TRBJ2-2
d_call: .
clone_size: .
cdr3_aa: CASSQDARVGGELFF
cdr3_nt: TGCGCCAGCAGCCAAGACGCCAGGGTAGGCGGGGAGCTGTTTTTT

v_call: TRBV7-9
j_call: TRBJ1-1
d_call: TRBD1
clone_size: .
cdr3_aa: CASSRQGEAFF
cdr3_nt: TGTGCCAGCAGCCGACAGGGGGAAGCTTTCTTT

v_call: TRBV18
j_call: TRBJ2-7
d_call: .
clone_size: .
cdr3_aa: CASSAGQSSYEQYF
cdr3_nt: TGTGCCAGCTCAGCGGGACAGTCCTCCTACGAGCAGTACTTC

v_call: TRBV9
j_call: TRBJ2-3
d_call: .
clone_size: once
cdr3_aa: CASSPGWGPTDTQYF
cdr3_nt: TGTGCCAGCAGCCCGGGTTGGGGGCCCACAGATACGCAGTATTTT

v_call: TRBV19
j_call: TRBJ1-5
d_call: .
clone_size: .
cdr3_aa: CASSISRSSQPQHF
cdr3_nt: TGTGCCAGTAGTATATCTAGGTCCAGTCAGCCCCAGCATTTT

v_call: TRBV7-2
j_call: TRBJ1-2
d_call: .
clone_size: .
cdr3_aa: CASRYNRGPSDGYTF
cdr3_nt: TGTGCCAGCAGATATAACCGAGGGCCCTCCGATGGCTACACCTTC

v_call: TRBV7-2
j_call: TRBJ2-3
d_call: .
clone_size: .
cdr3_aa: CASSPGGTRRADTQYF
cdr3_nt: TGTGCCAGCAGCCCAGGGGGGACCCGTCGGGCAGATACGCAGTATTTT

v_call: TRBV18
j_call: TRBJ2-5
d_call: .
clone_size: once
cdr3_aa: CASSPAGAQETQYF
cdr3_nt: TGTGCCAGCTCACCAGCAGGGGCCCAAGAGACCCAGTACTTC

v_call: TRBV10-1
j_call: TRBJ2-1
d_call: TRBD2
clone_size: .
cdr3_aa: CASIPLAGEYNEQFF
cdr3_nt: TGCGCCAGCATCCCACTAGCGGGAGAATACAATGAGCAGTTCTTC